The next 10 T cell receptor beta chains were all read from a single sample in a study of blood T cell repertoires in COVID-19 (dated by TCRdb to the early 2020s). The method was the immunoSEQ multiplex PCR assay. Not all clones reach the TCRdb copy of this immuneACCESS table, which keeps in-frame sequences only. Checked studies attribute under half of the gap to unresolved V genes and leave the rest unexplained. The sample profile shows a few hundred thousand clones; approximately 90% of them were found once. The ten largest clones represent just over 0.85% of the sample. The specimen was PBMCs or T cells enriched from blood (not recorded which). The receptors were gathered from a woman aged 40 to 55 who had been exposed to COVID-19.

The rearrangement links TRBV15 to TRBJ1-2, with TRBD1 matching over 9 bases. J lost 3 bases, V lost 5 bases, and 4 bases had no gene match. CDR3 length: 14 amino acids. CDR1 is LNHNV and CDR2 is YYDKDF in the germline V gene (reference sequence). CDR3 loop: CATSGWTGDYGYTF. Here the CDR3 DNA reads TGTGCCACCAGCGGGTGGACAGGGGACTATGGCTACACCTTC.

This rearrangement joins TRBV25-1 to TRBJ1-3, with D tentatively TRBD1 (6 bases). Trimming left V 0 bases short and J 3 bases short, with 12 bases between. Looked up from germline, CDR1 is MGHDK and CDR2 is SYGVNS. The CDR3 sequence is 16 residues long. This CDR3 reads CASSEYGGQGGNTIYF. The CDR3 DNA reads as TGTGCCAGCAGTGAATACGGGGGGCAGGGTGGAAACACCATATATTTT.

This rearrangement joins TRBV24-1 to TRBJ1-2, with a possible D match to TRBD1 (5 bases). V was trimmed by 6 bases and J by 2 bases, leaving 6 bases between them. Germline V gives CDR1 KGHDR, CDR2 SFDVKD. The CDR3 covers 12 residues. CDR3 DNA: TGTGCCACCAGTAGGGGAAACTATGGCTACACCTTC. It codes for CATSRGNYGYTF.

The chain combines TRBV7-9 with TRBJ2-7, with D maybe TRBD1 (5 bases). Per germline, CDR1 SEHNR and CDR2 FQNEAQ (reference sequence). Trimming took off 4 bases at V and 4 bases at J, with 17 bases between the two ends. The CDR3 is made up of 15 amino acids. DNA for the CDR3: TGTGCCAGCAGCTCTGTTGATAGGGGTTTTTACGAGCAGTACTTC. Amino acid sequence: CASSSVDRGFYEQYF.

The J gene is TRBJ1-1, the V gene TRBV27; 11 positions match TRBD1. Germline V CDR1 and CDR2: MNHEY, SMNVEV (reference sequence). The CDR3 totals 15 residues. V lost 5 bases, J lost 7 bases, and 9 bases stayed unmatched. CDR3 coding DNA: TGTGCCAGCAGTACCTTGGGACAGGGGGGCGTTGAAGCTTTCTTT. This sequence encodes CASSTLGQGGVEAFF.

This rearrangement joins TRBV30 to TRBJ1-5; no clear D gene. Germline-derived CDR1 and CDR2 are GTSNPN and SVGIG (reference sequence). Trimming took 6 bases from V and 7 from J, leaving 16 bases between them. This CDR3 is 13 amino acids long. CDR3: CACSQGDFQPQHF. The CDR3 DNA follows: TGTGCCTGTTCACAAGGAGATTTCCAGCCCCAGCATTTT.

The rearrangement uses TRBV10-3 and TRBJ1-4; D gene unclear. V lost 3 bases and J lost 1, with 6 bases in between. This CDR3 has 14 amino acids. Germline CDR1 is ENHRY and CDR2 is SYGVKD. For the CDR3, the DNA is TGTGCCATCAGTGAAGGCGGAACTAATGAAAAACTGTTTTTT. It is translated as CAISEGGTNEKLFF.

The rearrangement uses TRBV5-4 and TRBJ2-5; TRBD1 agrees at 8 bases. The germline V gene has CDR1 SGHNT and CDR2 YYREEE (reference sequence). The CDR3 runs to 17 residues. V lost 5 bases to trimming and J lost 5 bases; unmatched junction nucleotides: 17. CDR3 DNA: TGTGCCAGCAGTTTAGGACAGGGTAGACTGGGTAGGGAGACCCAGTACTTC. This encodes CASSLGQGRLGRETQYF.

The chain has TRBV1 and TRBJ2-2; the table calls TRBD2, which could not be checked here. TRBV1 is recorded as a pseudogene. The CDR3 contains 16 residues. The CDR3, as DNA: TGCACCAGCAGCCAAGATGCGGCGTCCCCGGGCGGGGAGCTGTTTTTT. Amino acids: CTSSQDAASPGGELFF.

The chain couples TRBV9 to TRBJ2-2; the D gene is possibly TRBD1 (5 bases). In germline, CDR1 is SGDLS, CDR2 YYNGEE. The CDR3 contains 16 residues. Trimming pared 1 base from V and 2 bases from J, leaving 12 bases between. In nucleotides, the CDR3 is TGTGCCAGCAGCGTATTGGTAGGGGCCAACACCGGGGAGCTGTTTTTT. The encoded protein is CASSVLVGANTGELFF.